These 29 T cell receptor beta chains were all obtained from the same sample, sequenced in a study of cytomegalovirus exposure and HLA in healthy donors. It was with 60 Vbeta and 13 Jbeta primers that the PCR ran. TCRdb's copy holds only in-frame clones and misses some; the assay was immunoSEQ multiplex PCR. The ten top clones account for about 2.2%, within a sample of about 51,000 clones. Sequencing used PBMCs. The source is a female donor in good health and CMV-seronegative.

The chain links TRBV7-9 to TRBJ2-5; 7 bases agree with TRBD2. This CDR3 has 14 amino acids. The V gene end was trimmed by 0 bases and the J gene end by 7 bases; junction bases not matched to a gene: 5. Germline CDR1 is SEHNR and CDR2 is FQNEAQ (reference sequence). CDR3 DNA: TGTGCCAGCAGCTTAGCTCTGGGGGAGGGGACCCAGTACTTC. It is translated as CASSLALGEGTQYF.

V is TRBV18 and J is TRBJ1-1; TRBD1 matches 7 bases. The CDR3 runs 16 residues. Germline V gene data show CDR1 as KGHSH and CDR2 as LQKENI. J was trimmed by 4 bases and V by 3 bases; bases with no gene match: 11. CDR3 DNA: TGTGCCAGCTCACCCCTCGACAGGGCCGGGGGCACTGAAGCTTTCTTT. Protein: CASSPLDRAGGTEAFF.

J is TRBJ2-7 and V is TRBV6-1; TRBD1 might be the D (5 bases). Germline CDR1 and CDR2: MNHNS and SASEGT. The V end lost 0 bases, the J end lost 5 bases, and 17 bases lay between the germline ends. The length of the CDR3 is 16 residues. The CDR3 here is CASSEAGWDWGDEQYF. DNA of the CDR3: TGTGCCAGCAGTGAAGCTGGGTGGGATTGGGGCGACGAGCAGTACTTC.

The V call is TRBV6-6, the J call TRBJ2-3; 9 bases are a match to TRBD2. The CDR3 is made up of 16 amino acids. Germline V gene data show CDR1 as MNHNY and CDR2 as SVGAGI (reference sequence). The trim removed 4 bases at V and 2 bases at J, leaving 7 bases unmatched. The CDR3 DNA is TGTGCCAGCAGTTCCACAGCGGGGGGAAACACAGATACGCAGTATTTT. Translating gives CASSSTAGGNTDTQYF.

The chain recombines TRBV27 with TRBJ2-7, with D tentatively TRBD1 (5 bases). Per the germline V gene, CDR1 is MNHEY and CDR2 is SMNVEV (reference sequence). CDR3 length: 16 residues. With 4 bases removed from V and 7 bases from J, the gap between germline ends came to 23 bases. Written as DNA, the CDR3 is TGTGCCAGCAGTTCAGGGCCGCCTAGTTCGAGAAGGGAGCAGTACTTC. The encoded protein is CASSSGPPSSRREQYF.

The chain couples TRBV12-5 to TRBJ1-4; D call uncertain. CDR1 and CDR2 (germline): LGHNT, FRNRAP. The CDR3 extends over 11 amino acids. V was trimmed by 4 bases and J by 7 bases, leaving 4 bases between them. The CDR3 DNA is TGTGCTAGTGGTTCCCGTGAAAAACTGTTTTTT. It is translated as CASGSREKLFF.

The genes are TRBV5-1 and TRBJ2-6, with a weak D call TRBD1 (5 bases). V lost 2 bases to trimming and J lost 2 bases, with 11 bases between them. Germline assignment: CDR1 SGHRS and CDR2 YFSETQ. The CDR3 runs 16 residues. The CDR3 region is CASSLPQAAGANVLTF. The CDR3 DNA follows: TGCGCCAGCAGCTTACCACAGGCGGCTGGGGCCAACGTCCTGACTTTC.

V is TRBV30 and J is TRBJ1-2, with D possibly being TRBD1 (6 bases). The ends were cut back, 8 bases at V and 3 bases at J, with 22 bases in the middle. Per germline, CDR1 GTSNPN and CDR2 SVGIG (reference sequence). This CDR3 has 15 residues. In DNA form, the CDR3 reads TGTGCCGGACACTACCCCGACAGGTTTCACTATGGCTACACCTTC. This gives the protein CAGHYPDRFHYGYTF. The full variable domain, with the rest looked up from reference TRBV30 and TRBJ1-2, is SQTIHQWPATLVQPVGSPLSLECTVEGTSNPNLYWYRQAAGRGLQLLFYSVGIGQISSEVPQNLSASRPQDRQFILSSKKLLLSDSGFYLCAGHYPDRFHYGYTFGSGTRLTVV.

The chain combines TRBV7-9 with TRBJ1-1; D ambiguous. CDR1 is SEHNR and CDR2 is FQNEAQ in the germline V gene (reference sequence). There are 12 residues in the CDR3. Between the trimmed V and J ends, which lost 5 bases and 3 bases, there was a span of 7 bases. Here the CDR3 reads CASSRDDTEAFF. The DNA for the CDR3 is TGTGCCAGCAGCCGCGATGACACTGAAGCTTTCTTT.

This chain links TRBV30 with TRBJ2-1; 8 bases line up with TRBD2. The CDR3 is 17 residues long. Germline trimming cut 0 bases from V and 7 bases from J; bases unmatched to any gene: 14. Per the germline V gene, CDR1 is GTSNPN and CDR2 is SVGIG (reference sequence). The CDR3 is CAWSVGGTSTLSNEQFF. DNA for the CDR3: TGTGCCTGGAGTGTTGGAGGGACTAGTACCCTATCGAATGAGCAGTTCTTC. The full variable domain, in which reference TRBV30 and TRBJ2-1 provide the parts outside the CDR3, is SQTIHQWPATLVQPVGSPLSLECTVEGTSNPNLYWYRQAAGRGLQLLFYSVGIGQISSEVPQNLSASRPQDRQFILSSKKLLLSDSGFYLCAWSVGGTSTLSNEQFFGPGTRLTVL.

The V gene is TRBV30, the J gene TRBJ2-7, with 9 bases that match TRBD1. The germline V gene encodes CDR1 GTSNPN and CDR2 SVGIG (reference sequence). Losses at the gene ends were 0 bases for V and 2 bases for J; bases not matched to a gene: 14. The length of the CDR3 is 18 residues. CDR3 coding DNA: TGTGCCTGGAGTGTAGCCCATACCCAATGGGACAGGGCCTACGAGCAGTACTTC. Its translation is CAWSVAHTQWDRAYEQYF.

CDR3 amino acids: CASSVSTGVVHEQYF. In DNA form, the CDR3 reads TGTGCCAGCAGTGTCTCGACAGGGGTCGTCCACGAGCAGTACTTC. The V call is TRBV25-1, the J call TRBJ2-7, with TRBD1 identical over 8 bases. The germline V gene has CDR1 MGHDK and CDR2 SYGVNS. There are 15 residues in the CDR3. The junction had 10 bases not matched to a gene; V was cut back by 4 bases and J by 5 bases.

This chain uses TRBV6-6 with TRBJ1-2; TRBD1 agrees at 8 bases. The ends lost 6 bases at V and 5 bases at J; junction bases unmatched: 8. This CDR3 region has 14 residues. CDR1 MNHNY and CDR2 SVGAGI come from the germline V gene (reference sequence). This CDR3 reads CASSLGQGVYGYTF. In DNA form, the CDR3 reads TGTGCCAGCAGCCTTGGACAGGGCGTATATGGCTACACCTTC.

V and J are TRBV30 and TRBJ2-1; D perhaps matches TRBD1 (6 bases). The CDR3 totals 13 residues. Looked up from germline, CDR1 is GTSNPN and CDR2 is SVGIG (reference sequence). V was cut by 1 base and J by 7 bases, with 11 bases left in between. CDR3 region: CAWSDRVVNEQFF. CDR3 sequence (DNA): TGTGCCTGGAGTGACAGGGTAGTGAATGAGCAGTTCTTC.

The rearrangement joins TRBV30 to TRBJ1-1, with D possibly being TRBD1 (6 bases). Trimming stripped 7 bases from V and 8 bases from J, with 14 bases between. The CDR3 covers 11 residues. Germline V gene data show CDR1 as GTSNPN and CDR2 as SVGIG (reference sequence). This CDR3 reads CASFNRVEAFF. The CDR3 nucleotides read TGTGCCTCGTTTAACAGGGTGGAAGCTTTCTTT.

This chain links TRBV15 with TRBJ2-7; 7 bases are a match to TRBD2. The J segment lost 3 bases and the V segment lost 0 bases, leaving 2 bases of the junction unmatched. This CDR3 is 14 amino acids long. CDR1 and CDR2 from the germline V gene are LNHNV and YYDKDF (reference sequence). DNA of the CDR3: TGTGCCACCAGCAGAGATCGCGGGAGCTACGAGCAGTACTTC. Translated, it gives CATSRDRGSYEQYF.

This sequence joins TRBV5-6 and TRBJ1-1; TRBD1 agrees at 7 bases. V was clipped by 4 bases and J by 4 bases; unmatched bases: 13. The CDR3 sequence is 16 residues long. The germline CDR1 and CDR2 sequences are SGHDT and YYEEEE. CDR3 coding DNA: TGTGCCAGCAGCCCGACTACAGAAAACAGGGGCACTGAAGCTTTCTTT. Amino acids: CASSPTTENRGTEAFF.

The gene calls are TRBV5-6 and TRBJ2-1; no reliable D call. V gave up 2 bases and J gave up 4 bases, with 10 bases separating them. In germline, CDR1 is SGHDT, CDR2 YYEEEE. There are 14 residues in the CDR3. The CDR3 loop reads CASSLRVEYNEQFF. The DNA of the CDR3 is TGTGCCAGCAGCTTACGGGTAGAGTACAATGAGCAGTTCTTC.

The chain has TRBV6-6 and TRBJ2-5, with 14 bases aligning to TRBD2. Germline CDR1 MNHNY, CDR2 SVGAGI (reference sequence). Germline trimming cut 4 bases from V and 10 bases from J; bases unmatched to any gene: 11. This CDR3 comprises 16 residues. DNA for the CDR3: TGTGCCAGCAGTTCGGGACTAGCGGGGGCGCCCGGCGACCAGTACTTC. Residues: CASSSGLAGAPGDQYF.

The V and J genes are TRBV5-5 and TRBJ1-6, with TRBD1 matching 7 bases. Losses at the gene ends were 4 bases for V and 2 bases for J; bases not matched to a gene: 9. Germline loops: CDR1 SGHKS, CDR2 YYEKEE (reference sequence). The CDR3 consists of 17 residues. The CDR3 loop is CASSGRHRGTYNSPLHF. DNA of the CDR3: TGTGCCAGCAGCGGGAGACACAGGGGAACCTATAATTCACCCCTCCACTTT.

The chain couples TRBV14 to TRBJ2-5; 11 nucleotides agree with TRBD2. From germline, CDR1 is SGHDN and CDR2 FVKESK. With 3 bases clipped from V and 1 base from J, the junction kept 4 bases outside the gene matches. The CDR3 length is 16 residues. The CDR3 here is CASSHRLAGPQETQYF. CDR3 coding DNA: TGTGCCAGCAGCCACAGACTAGCGGGGCCCCAAGAGACCCAGTACTTC.

The genes are TRBV6-1 and TRBJ1-1, with 11 bases fitting TRBD1. With 7 bases clipped from V and 5 bases from J, the junction kept 3 bases outside the gene matches. CDR1 MNHNS and CDR2 SASEGT come from the germline V gene. The CDR3 is 13 amino acids. CDR3 residues: CASTWDRGTEAFF. The CDR3, as DNA: TGTGCCAGCACCTGGGACAGGGGGACTGAAGCTTTCTTT.

The gene calls are TRBV12-5 and TRBJ2-6; D perhaps matches TRBD1 (5 bases). The CDR3 runs 15 residues. Trimming took off 5 bases at V and 3 bases at J, with 11 bases between the two ends. Looked up from germline, CDR1 is LGHNT and CDR2 is FRNRAP. The CDR3 here is CASGQGNFGANVLTF. DNA of the CDR3: TGTGCTAGTGGTCAGGGAAATTTTGGGGCCAACGTCCTGACTTTC.

V is TRBV5-1 and J is TRBJ2-7, with 9 bases aligning to TRBD2. This CDR3 has 14 residues. J was trimmed by 7 bases and V by 2 bases; bases with no gene match: 7. Germline V gene data show CDR1 as SGHRS and CDR2 as YFSETQ. CDR3 sequence reads: CASSLGLAWGEQYF. CDR3 sequence (DNA): TGCGCCAGCAGCTTAGGACTAGCGTGGGGGGAGCAGTACTTC. Full variable domain (rest looked up from reference TRBV5-1 and TRBJ2-7): KAGVTQTPRYLIKTRGQQVTLSCSPISGHRSVSWYQQTPGQGLQFLFEYFSETQRNKGNFPGRFSGRQFSNSRSEMNVSTLELGDSALYLCASSLGLAWGEQYFGPGTRLTVT.

V gene TRBV5-5 combines with J gene TRBJ2-2; the match to TRBD2 covers 10 bases. The germline CDR1 and CDR2 sequences are SGHKS and YYEKEE (reference sequence). The CDR3 totals 17 residues. Trimming cost V 1 base and J 4 bases; bases outside gene matches: 7. The CDR3 protein is CASSLHGSGRSTGELFF. CDR3 nucleotide sequence: TGTGCCAGCAGCTTGCATGGTAGCGGGAGGAGCACCGGGGAGCTGTTTTTT.

The chain couples TRBV4-1 to TRBJ2-1, with 8 nucleotides matching TRBD2. This CDR3 comprises 17 residues. Germline V gives CDR1 MGHRA, CDR2 YSYEKL. V lost 3 bases to trimming and J lost 7 bases; unmatched junction nucleotides: 14. CDR3 sequence: CASSQGLLAVEGNEQFF. CDR3 in DNA: TGCGCCAGCAGCCAGGGATTACTAGCGGTAGAAGGAAATGAGCAGTTCTTC.

The chain employs TRBV27 and TRBJ1-2; perhaps TRBD1 as D (6 bases). Germline V gives CDR1 MNHEY, CDR2 SMNVEV (reference sequence). Trimming removed 0 bases at V and 4 bases at J, with 12 bases between. The CDR3 consists of 15 residues. The CDR3 DNA follows: TGTGCCAGCAGTTTATCCCCAGGGGCCCTCTATGGCTACACCTTC. Amino acid sequence: CASSLSPGALYGYTF.

The chain has TRBV11-3 and TRBJ2-1; D might be TRBD2 (6 bases). The CDR3 runs 14 residues. V lost 3 bases and J lost 6, with 12 bases in between. Per germline, CDR1 SGHNT and CDR2 YENEEA. The CDR3 coding sequence is TGTGCCAGCAGCTTCGGGACTCCCAGCAATGAGCAGTTCTTC. As protein: CASSFGTPSNEQFF. Full variable domain (remainder filled in from reference TRBV11-3 and TRBJ2-1): EAGVVQSPRYKIIEKKQPVAFWCNPISGHNTLYWYLQNLGQGPELLIRYENEEAVDDSQLPKDRFSAERLKGVDSTLKIQPAELGDSAVYLCASSFGTPSNEQFFGPGTRLTVL.

This chain joins TRBV5-1 and TRBJ2-7; 11 nucleotides match TRBD2. There are 16 residues in the CDR3. The V gene end was trimmed by 4 bases and the J gene end by 3 bases; junction bases not matched to a gene: 9. From germline, CDR1 is SGHRS and CDR2 YFSETQ. The CDR3 coding sequence is TGCGCCAGCAGCAAACTAGCGGGAGCTTCCAACTACGAGCAGTACTTC. Protein product: CASSKLAGASNYEQYF.